The 24 T cell receptor beta chains below come from one sample, sequenced in a study of radiotherapy plus CTLA-4 blockade in lung cancer. Profiled with immunoSEQ multiplex PCR; TCRdb holds only in-frame clones, not every one. This sample carries about 95,000 clones, about four fifths of them seen once, and the ten largest clones take 0.65% to 0.9%. Specimen: peripheral blood, collected from a patient treated with radiotherapy plus ipilimumab. The receptors stem from a human donor with non-small cell lung cancer who had stable disease on radiotherapy plus ipilimumab.

The rearrangement uses TRBV28 and TRBJ2-1, with 11 bases identical to TRBD1. V shed 6 bases and J 13 bases; nucleotides not matched to a gene: 17. This CDR3 is 16 amino acids long. Germline V gives CDR1 MDHEN, CDR2 SYDVKM. The CDR3 spells CASSPTGQGAFDKQFF. Written as DNA, the CDR3 is TGTGCCAGCAGCCCGACCGGACAGGGGGCTTTTGATAAACAGTTCTTC.

V is TRBV28 and J is TRBJ2-7, with a possible D match to TRBD2 (5 bases). Trimming pared 5 bases from V and 5 bases from J, leaving 19 bases between. Germline-derived CDR1 and CDR2 are MDHEN and SYDVKM. The CDR3 extends over 15 amino acids. This chain's CDR3 is CASSLPVRGMNEQYF. The CDR3 DNA sequence: TGTGCCAGCAGTCTCCCCGTTCGGGGTATGAACGAGCAGTACTTC.

This clone showed up just a few times. The rearrangement links TRBV10-1 to TRBJ1-6; tentatively, D is TRBD1 (6 bases). The CDR3 sequence is 14 residues long. V lost 5 bases, J lost 4 bases, and 9 bases lay in between. CDR1 and CDR2 (germline): WNHNN, SYGVQD (reference sequence). CDR3 residues: CASSLQGYNSPLHF. The CDR3 nucleotides read TGCGCCAGCAGTCTACAGGGATATAATTCACCCCTCCACTTT.

A few counts support this clone. The chain uses TRBV5-1 and TRBJ2-1; possible D gene TRBD1, 7 bases. Germline V lookup: CDR1 SGHRS, CDR2 YFSETQ. Trimming cost V 1 base and J 8 bases, with 16 bases left between them. The CDR3 extends over 15 amino acids. The CDR3 spells CASSLRGLGSHEQFF. CDR3 bases: TGCGCCAGCAGCTTGAGGGGGCTCGGGAGCCATGAGCAGTTCTTC.

The count of this clone is one. The V call is TRBV30, the J call TRBJ2-7; 7 nucleotides align to TRBD1. CDR1 is GTSNPN and CDR2 is SVGIG in the germline V gene (reference sequence). With 7 bases clipped from V and 2 bases from J, the junction kept 8 bases outside the gene matches. The CDR3 spans 13 residues. The CDR3 bases are TGTGCCTTATTTACCGGGACAGCCTACGAGCAGTACTTC. Encoded protein: CALFTGTAYEQYF.

This chain links TRBV23-1 with TRBJ2-7; D possibly uses TRBD1 or TRBD2 (5 bases each). TRBV23-1 is noted as an ORF with a role that remains uncertain. The CDR3 length is 16 residues. V shed 4 bases and J shed 2 bases, with 18 bases lying between them. CDR3 protein: CASSPHFSGAPYEQYF. The CDR3 DNA follows: TGCGCCAGCAGTCCCCACTTTTCCGGGGCCCCCTACGAGCAGTACTTC.

As concerns this clone: Other nucleotide sequences in the sample specify the same CDR3. The chain carries TRBV6-5 and TRBJ1-3, with a weak D call TRBD1 (6 bases). Trimming took off 5 bases at V and 0 bases at J, with 11 bases between the two ends. The CDR3 is 15 amino acids. CDR1 and CDR2 from the germline V gene are MNHEY and SVGAGI. The CDR3 DNA follows: TGTGCCAGCAGTCCGGACAGAGGCTCTGGAAACACCATATATTTT. Its translation is CASSPDRGSGNTIYF.

The chain combines TRBV5-8 with TRBJ1-5; possibly TRBD1 for D (5 bases). The CDR3 covers 19 residues. Trimming took off 4 bases at V and 1 base at J, with 24 bases between the two ends. The V gene's germline CDR1 is SGHTS and CDR2 YDEGEE. CDR3 nucleotide sequence: TGTGCCAGCAGCCCAGCAAAAGGCAGGGCTCAGTCGAGCAATCAGCCCCAGCATTTT. It translates to CASSPAKGRAQSSNQPQHF.

The chain has TRBV29-1 and TRBJ2-2, with D maybe TRBD2 (6 bases). Trimming took off 7 bases at V and 5 bases at J, with 11 bases between the two ends. This CDR3 has 12 amino acids. Germline lookup yields CDR1 SQVTM and CDR2 ANQGSEA. CDR3 nucleotides: TGCAGCGCTAATGGGGGGACCGGGGAGCTGTTTTTT. Protein: CSANGGTGELFF.

The CDR3 is CASSDLGEGGYTF. CDR3 sequence (DNA): TGCGCCAGCAGTGATCTCGGGGAAGGTGGCTACACCTTC. The chain joins TRBV10-2 to TRBJ1-2; D remains ambiguous. V was clipped by 3 bases and J by 7 bases, with 12 bases between them. This CDR3 is 13 amino acids long. Germline V lookup: CDR1 WSHSY, CDR2 SAAADI.

This clone was seen a single time. The chain couples TRBV7-8 to TRBJ1-1, with D perhaps TRBD1 (5 bases). Germline-derived CDR1 and CDR2 are SGHVS and FQNEAQ. V dropped 0 bases and J dropped 11 bases, with 16 bases sitting between them. The CDR3 runs to 14 residues. The CDR3 DNA follows: TGTGCCAGCAGCTTAGCTTATGAGGGCAAGGGGGCTTTCTTT. Its protein product is CASSLAYEGKGAFF.

DNA for the CDR3: TGTGCCACCCACGATAGAATTAACTATGGCTACACCTTC. It translates to CATHDRINYGYTF. The gene calls are TRBV19 and TRBJ1-2; D is ambiguous. V lost 10 bases and J 1 base, leaving 13 bases between the germline ends. The CDR3 covers 13 residues. CDR1 and CDR2 from the germline V gene are LNHDA and SQIVND (reference sequence).

The V gene is TRBV18, the J gene TRBJ1-2; 8 bases line up with TRBD1. Trimming cost V 3 bases and J 4 bases; bases outside gene matches: 4. CDR1 is KGHSH, CDR2 LQKENI, per germline. CDR3 size: 14 residues. The CDR3 protein is CASSPDRDSYGYTF. In DNA, the CDR3 is TGTGCCAGCTCACCGGACAGGGATAGCTATGGCTACACCTTC.

J is TRBJ2-5 and V is TRBV7-3; tentative D call: TRBD2 (6 bases). The CDR3 has 15 residues. Germline V gives CDR1 SGHTA, CDR2 FQGTGA. V lost 6 bases to trimming and J lost 2 bases, with 16 bases between them. CDR3 residues: CASSPTRGWQETQYF. CDR3 nucleotides: TGTGCCAGCAGTCCAACTCGGGGGTGGCAAGAGACCCAGTACTTC.

The V call is TRBV2, the J call TRBJ1-2; D is possibly TRBD1 (5 bases). CDR1 and CDR2 from the germline V gene are SNHLY and FYNNEI. This CDR3 has 12 residues. V lost 6 bases to trimming and J lost 8 bases, with 13 bases between them. In DNA, the CDR3 is TGTGCCAGCAGGGCTACAGGTTACGGCTACACCTTC. Translated, it gives CASRATGYGYTF.

V usage is TRBV14 and J usage is TRBJ2-7, with a possible D match to TRBD2 (6 bases). This CDR3 comprises 14 residues. V lost 1 base, J lost 6 bases, and 13 bases lay in between. In germline, CDR1 is SGHDN, CDR2 FVKESK. The CDR3 DNA reads as TGTGCCAGCAGCCAAGTCAGCGGAGGGGTCGAGCAGTACTTC. Protein sequence: CASSQVSGGVEQYF.

This clone was observed a single time. This chain links TRBV7-3 with TRBJ2-5, with 16 positions matching TRBD2. CDR3 length: 20 amino acids. Trimming cost V 5 bases and J 5 bases; bases outside gene matches: 17. Germline values: CDR1 SGHTA, CDR2 FQGTGA. The CDR3 nucleotides read TGTGCCAGCAGCCCAATCGCCGGGACTAGCGGGAGGGCCGGAGTGGAGACCCAGTACTTC. Its translation: CASSPIAGTSGRAGVETQYF.

The rearrangement links TRBV10-3 to TRBJ2-7, with 9 nucleotides matching TRBD1. The junction had 7 bases not matched to a gene; V was cut back by 6 bases and J by 1 base. The CDR3 is made up of 15 amino acids. CDR1 is ENHRY and CDR2 is SYGVKD in the germline V gene. The CDR3 region has the DNA TGTGCCATCAGCTTGGGGACAGGGTCTTCCTACGAGCAGTACTTC. The encoded protein is CAISLGTGSSYEQYF.

V and J are TRBV10-1 and TRBJ1-1; D ambiguous. From germline, CDR1 is WNHNN and CDR2 SYGVQD (reference sequence). The CDR3 is 13 residues long. V was pared by 3 bases and J by 6 bases, with 11 bases between. The CDR3 here is CASSDTGVPEAFF. The CDR3 DNA follows: TGCGCCAGCAGTGATACGGGAGTGCCTGAAGCTTTCTTT.

The rearrangement uses TRBV15 and TRBJ1-1; D unresolved. CDR1 is LNHNV, CDR2 YYDKDF, per germline (reference sequence). This CDR3 has 13 residues. V was pared by 5 bases and J by 5 bases, with 12 bases between. CDR3 sequence: CATSWAVRTEAFF. For the CDR3, the DNA is TGTGCCACCAGCTGGGCCGTGCGGACTGAAGCTTTCTTT.

This chain uses TRBV30 with TRBJ1-2; no clear D. Germline V CDR1 and CDR2: GTSNPN, SVGIG (reference sequence). The CDR3 totals 14 residues. V dropped 2 bases and J dropped 4 bases, with 14 bases sitting between them. The CDR3 here is CAWSRPPGIYGYTF. CDR3 nucleotide sequence: TGTGCCTGGAGTCGACCTCCGGGGATCTATGGCTACACCTTC. The complete variable domain, with remaining parts taken from reference TRBV30 and TRBJ1-2, reads SQTIHQWPATLVQPVGSPLSLECTVEGTSNPNLYWYRQAAGRGLQLLFYSVGIGQISSEVPQNLSASRPQDRQFILSSKKLLLSDSGFYLCAWSRPPGIYGYTFGSGTRLTVV.

The rearrangement links TRBV4-1 to TRBJ2-3; D remains ambiguous. This CDR3 contains 12 residues. Trimming removed 1 base at V and 7 bases at J, with 6 bases between. Germline-derived CDR1 and CDR2 are MGHRA and YSYEKL. CDR3 in DNA: TGCGCCAGCAGCCAAGGGAGCTATACGCAGTATTTT. It yields the protein CASSQGSYTQYF.

The sample holds a few counts of this clone. J is TRBJ1-6 and V is TRBV9; 7 bases are a match to TRBD1. This CDR3 has 18 residues. From germline, CDR1 is SGDLS and CDR2 YYNGEE. Losses at the gene ends were 4 bases for V and 0 bases for J; bases not matched to a gene: 10. The CDR3 nucleotides read TGTGCCAGCAGCCCGAGGGACAGTCGGACCTCCTATAATTCACCCCTCCACTTT. Residues: CASSPRDSRTSYNSPLHF.

This clone was seen a few times. The rearrangement joins TRBV5-6 to TRBJ2-7; 8 bases match TRBD2. Germline CDR1 and CDR2: SGHDT and YYEEEE. CDR3 length equals 15 residues. V lost 0 bases, J lost 4 bases, and 6 bases stayed unmatched. The CDR3 DNA sequence: TGTGCCAGCAGCTTGGTCGCGGGAGGAGAGTACGAGCAGTACTTC. This gives the protein CASSLVAGGEYEQYF.